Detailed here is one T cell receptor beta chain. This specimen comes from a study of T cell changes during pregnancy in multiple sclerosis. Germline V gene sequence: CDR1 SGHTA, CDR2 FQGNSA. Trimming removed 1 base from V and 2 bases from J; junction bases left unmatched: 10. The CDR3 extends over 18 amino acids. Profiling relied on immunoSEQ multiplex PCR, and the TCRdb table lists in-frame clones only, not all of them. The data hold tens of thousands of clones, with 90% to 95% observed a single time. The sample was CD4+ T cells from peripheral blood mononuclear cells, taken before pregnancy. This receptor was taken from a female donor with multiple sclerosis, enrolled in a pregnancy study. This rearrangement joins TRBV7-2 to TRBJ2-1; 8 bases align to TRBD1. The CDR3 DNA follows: TGTGCCAGCAGCTTAGAGGGGTCAGGGGGCATCGCCTACAATGAGCAGTTCTTC. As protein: CASSLEGSGGIAYNEQFF.